Sequencing of this T cell receptor (beta chain) was carried out in a study of blood T cells in healthy people across ages. CDR3 size: 17 residues. Germline loops: CDR1 MNHNS, CDR2 SASEGT. V lost 5 bases to trimming and J lost 5 bases; unmatched junction nucleotides: 9. Using a J-beta primer mix together with a sample-barcoded 5' primer, a second PCR was run for about 7 to 12 cycles. Using its own MiXCR run on the 5' RACE reads, TCRdb lists one record per CDR3 protein. The table includes around 780,000 distinct CDR3 sequences, 56% detected once. This TCR was sampled from a middle-aged man in good health. Sequences were obtained from blood. V and J are TRBV6-1 and TRBJ2-3; TRBD2 aligns across 14 bases. The CDR3 DNA reads TGTGCCAGCAGTCTGCGGACTAGCGGGAGGCCGGTAGATACGCAGTATTTT. Translating gives CASSLRTSGRPVDTQYF.